This record concerns one T cell receptor (beta chain) sequence. Its specificity is not known. This entry comes from a study of cytomegalovirus exposure and HLA in healthy donors. The PCR was carried out with 60 Vbeta primers and 13 Jbeta primers. Profiled with immunoSEQ multiplex PCR; TCRdb holds only in-frame clones, not every one. In the table there are around 150,000 clones, over 60% of which are singletons. The study, taken as a whole, reports: Sequencing likely produced, as an artifact, a cluster of highly shared sequence variants. TCR beta chain V- and J-gene trimming was linked, in a later analysis, to a missense variant in DCLRE1C.

V shed 5 bases and J 4 bases; nucleotides not matched to a gene: 8. This CDR3 is built from 15 residues. Germline values: CDR1 LNHDA, CDR2 SQIVND (reference sequence). The rearrangement uses TRBV19 and TRBJ2-5, with 9 bases lining up with TRBD2. The sequence was obtained from a woman in her forties or fifties in good health and CMV-seropositive. The sample consisted of PBMCs. The DNA for the CDR3 is TGTGCCAGTAGTTCCATTGGCGGGAGGGGAGAGACCCAGTACTTC. It is translated as CASSSIGGRGETQYF.